The entry below gives a single TCR beta chain sequence along with its context. What it binds is not known. This PCR relied on a set of 60 Vbeta primers and 13 Jbeta primers. This table comes from immunoSEQ multiplex PCR, and its TCRdb copy is limited to in-frame clones, with some not included. In the table there are about 270,000 clones, around 66% of which are singletons. This record belongs to a study of cytomegalovirus exposure and HLA in healthy donors. Study-wide points: HLA-A and HLA-B allele assignments for most subjects were reportedly predicted accurately using TCR beta sequences. The classifier reportedly diagnosed cytomegalovirus status with high specificity and sensitivity. With DRB1 most and HLA-C fewest, TCR association rates differed between HLA loci in a later analysis. Three CMV-associated chains proved CMV antigen-specific in vitro.

CDR3 length: 14 amino acids. V was cut by 6 bases and J by 0 bases, with 9 bases left in between. CDR1 and CDR2 from the germline V gene are LGHNT and FRNRAP. The V and J genes are TRBV12-5 and TRBJ2-1, with D perhaps TRBD1 (5 bases). Sequenced: PBMCs. The source of this sequence is a female donor in good health and CMV-seronegative. CDR3 sequence reads: CASGRGSSYNEQFF. DNA for the CDR3: TGTGCTAGTGGAAGGGGTAGCTCCTACAATGAGCAGTTCTTC.